The clone carrying this T cell receptor (beta chain) has just a few counts. Its antigen is currently unknown. This entry comes from a study of CD8 T cells in ankylosing spondylitis. Study-wide results and caveats: The study identified a TCR beta motif of several highly homologous variants that appeared characteristic of ankylosing spondylitis blood. Enrichment of disease-linked clones was reportedly significant in matched ankylosing spondylitis synovial fluid.

Construction of TCR beta libraries was performed using quantitative 5'-RACE with molecular barcodes. MiXCR was run by TCRdb on the 5' RACE reads, yielding one entry per CDR3 protein. The repertoire holds about 330,000 distinct CDR3 sequences, with less than 10% as singletons. This receptor was identified in a male donor with ankylosing spondylitis. Sequencing was done on a sample of blood, either unsorted or a sorted T cell fraction (not recorded which).

This CDR3 is CAISESGGLQETQYF. The CDR3, as DNA: TGTGCCATCAGTGAGTCGGGGGGTCTCCAAGAGACCCAGTACTTC. This chain connects TRBV10-3 to TRBJ2-5, with a tentative D call TRBD2 (6 bases). Looked up from germline, CDR1 is ENHRY and CDR2 is SYGVKD. The CDR3 totals 15 residues. V lost 0 bases and J 1 base, leaving 9 bases between the germline ends.